Listed below are T cell receptor beta chains from one sample, sequenced in a study of cytomegalovirus exposure and HLA in healthy donors. Here immunoSEQ multiplex PCR was the method, and the copy in TCRdb shows in-frame clones only, minus some. The repertoire consists of under 250,000 clones, with about 83% occurring once and the leading ten covering roughly 1.3%. Source material: PBMCs. The receptor set was obtained from a human donor in good health. Both conserved end residues are part of each CDR3. The D gene is left open where the match is weak. The size entry is marked missing in some rows and otherwise reads once, few, many or a size class.

D gene: TRBD1; V gene: TRBV7-2; J gene: TRBJ1-4; clone size: NA; CDR3 protein: CASSFPSGGTGNEKLFF; CDR3 DNA: TGTGCCAGCAGCTTCCCCTCGGGCGGGACAGGGAATGAAAAACTGTTTTTT
D gene: NA; V gene: TRBV6-5; J gene: TRBJ1-1; clone size: NA; CDR3 protein: CASSYSLLNTEAFF; CDR3 DNA: TGTGCCAGCAGTTACTCACTACTGAACACTGAAGCTTTCTTT
D gene: TRBD1; V gene: TRBV4-3; J gene: TRBJ1-2; clone size: NA; CDR3 protein: CASSQTTGGDGHTF; CDR3 DNA: TGCGCCAGCAGCCAAACGACAGGGGGGGATGGCCACACCTTC
D gene: TRBD2; V gene: TRBV5-1; J gene: TRBJ2-3; clone size: NA; CDR3 protein: CASIQDGRQADTQYF; CDR3 DNA: TGCGCCAGCATCCAGGACGGGAGGCAAGCAGATACGCAGTATTTT
D gene: TRBD2; V gene: TRBV29-1; J gene: TRBJ2-7; clone size: NA; CDR3 protein: CSVPQWAGGSYEQYF; CDR3 DNA: TGCAGCGTCCCGCAATGGGCGGGAGGTTCCTACGAGCAGTACTTC
D gene: NA; V gene: TRBV27; J gene: TRBJ1-5; clone size: NA; CDR3 protein: CASSLEGGGQPQHF; CDR3 DNA: TGTGCCAGCAGTTTAGAAGGGGGTGGTCAGCCCCAGCATTTT
D gene: NA; V gene: TRBV28; J gene: TRBJ2-3; clone size: NA; CDR3 protein: CASGTGRGADTQYF; CDR3 DNA: TGTGCCAGTGGCACAGGGAGGGGGGCAGATACGCAGTATTTT
D gene: NA; V gene: TRBV11-2; J gene: TRBJ2-1; clone size: few; CDR3 protein: CASSLENVGYKFF; CDR3 DNA: TGTGCCAGCAGCTTAGAGAATGTGGGCTATAAGTTCTTC
D gene: NA; V gene: TRBV7-7; J gene: TRBJ2-1; clone size: NA; CDR3 protein: CASSLRLNRATYNEQFF; CDR3 DNA: TGTGCTAGCAGCTTACGTTTGAACAGGGCCACCTACAATGAGCAGTTCTTC
D gene: TRBD1; V gene: TRBV7-9; J gene: TRBJ2-7; clone size: NA; CDR3 protein: CASSLPLRQGVAYEQYF; CDR3 DNA: TGTGCCAGCAGCCTTCCCCTTCGACAGGGCGTAGCGTACGAGCAGTACTTC
D gene: TRBD2; V gene: TRBV5-1; J gene: TRBJ2-3; clone size: NA; CDR3 protein: CASTGTSGSPAVTDTQYF; CDR3 DNA: TGCGCCAGCACCGGGACTAGCGGGAGCCCCGCTGTCACAGATACGCAGTATTTT
D gene: TRBD1; V gene: TRBV10-3; J gene: TRBJ2-7; clone size: NA; CDR3 protein: CAIRPGQGSYEQYF; CDR3 DNA: TGTGCCATCAGGCCGGGACAGGGTAGTTACGAGCAGTACTTC
D gene: NA; V gene: TRBV29-1; J gene: TRBJ2-7; clone size: NA; CDR3 protein: CSVSSDIIDRVSYEQYF; CDR3 DNA: TGCAGCGTTTCGTCTGACATAATTGACAGAGTCTCCTACGAGCAGTACTTC